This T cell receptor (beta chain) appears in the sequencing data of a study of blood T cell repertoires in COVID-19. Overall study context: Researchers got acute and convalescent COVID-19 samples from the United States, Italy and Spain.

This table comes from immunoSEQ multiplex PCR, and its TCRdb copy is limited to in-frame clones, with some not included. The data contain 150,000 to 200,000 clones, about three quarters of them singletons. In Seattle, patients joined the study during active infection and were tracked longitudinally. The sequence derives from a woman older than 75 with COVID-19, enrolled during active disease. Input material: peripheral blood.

DNA for the CDR3: TGTGCCAGCAGCCCTTGGTCCGGGACACCGAACACTGAAGCTTTCTTT. This translates into CASSPWSGTPNTEAFF. This sequence joins TRBV13 and TRBJ1-1, with D perhaps matching TRBD1 (6 bases). CDR1 and CDR2 (germline): PRHDT, FYEKMQ (reference sequence). This CDR3 comprises 16 residues. V lost 5 bases, J lost 1 base, and 17 bases lay in between.